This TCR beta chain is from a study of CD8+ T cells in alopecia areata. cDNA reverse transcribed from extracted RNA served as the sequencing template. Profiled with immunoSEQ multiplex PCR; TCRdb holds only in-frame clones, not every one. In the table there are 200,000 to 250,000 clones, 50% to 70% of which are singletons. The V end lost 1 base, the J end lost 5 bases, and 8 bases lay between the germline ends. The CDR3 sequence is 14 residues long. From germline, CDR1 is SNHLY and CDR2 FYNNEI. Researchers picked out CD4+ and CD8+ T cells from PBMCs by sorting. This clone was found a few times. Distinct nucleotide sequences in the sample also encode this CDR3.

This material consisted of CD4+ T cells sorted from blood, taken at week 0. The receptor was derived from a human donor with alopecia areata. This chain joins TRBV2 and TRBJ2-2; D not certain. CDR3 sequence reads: CASSEGRVTGELFF. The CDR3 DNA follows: TGTGCCAGCAGTGAAGGTCGGGTTACCGGGGAGCTGTTTTTT.